This TCR beta chain was identified in a study of cytomegalovirus exposure and HLA in healthy donors. This CDR3 is 15 amino acids long. Germline assignment: CDR1 MNHNS and CDR2 SASEGT. The germline V and J ends were trimmed by 2 bases and 0 bases, with 10 bases remaining between them. PCR was performed using 60 Vbeta and 13 Jbeta primers. The data were produced by immunoSEQ multiplex PCR, yet TCRdb's version contains in-frame clones alone and is incomplete. The sample has under 200,000 clones; around 88% are singletons. The rearrangement uses TRBV6-1 and TRBJ1-1; the D is unclear. This receptor was obtained from a woman aged 18-29 years in good health and CMV-seronegative. Sequencing was performed on PBMCs. CDR3 residues: CASSEYGLMNTEAFF. CDR3 DNA sequence: TGTGCCAGCAGTGAATATGGACTCATGAACACTGAAGCTTTCTTT.